This is a list of T cell receptor beta chains from one sample in a study of regulatory T cells in long-lasting Graves disease. Using its own MiXCR run on the multiplex PCR reads, TCRdb lists one record per CDR3 protein. The sample holds more than 350,000 distinct CDR3 sequences, over 20% seen once. Sequencing was performed on peripheral blood mononuclear cells (PBMCs), taken when the disease was refractory, from a patient treated with antithyroid drugs. Receptors originate from a female donor with Graves disease. The CDR3 runs from the conserved cysteine through the conserved F or W. D genes are given only for firm matches. A clone size is listed for some rows: how often the clone was seen (once, few, many), or a class if it is expanded.

CDR3	DNA	V	D	size	J
CAARTGQNTEAFF	TGTGCCGCTAGGACAGGGCAGAACACTGAAGCTTTCTTT	TRBV10-3	TRBD1	-	TRBJ1-1
CASSLLAAFEQYF	TGTGCCAGCAGCTTGTTAGCGGCTTTTGAGCAGTACTTC	TRBV5-6	-	few	TRBJ2-7
CSADSTETQYF	TGCAGTGCCGACTCGACTGAGACCCAGTACTTC	TRBV20-1	-	many	TRBJ2-5
CASSPGGPNTGELFF	TGTGCCAGCAGCCCGGGGGGGCCGAACACCGGGGAGCTGTTTTTT	TRBV11-2	TRBD2	many	TRBJ2-2
CASSQPGTYGYTF	TGCGCCAGCAGCCAACCCGGGACTTATGGCTACACCTTC	TRBV4-1	-	-	TRBJ1-2
CASSFLSFSPTYEQYF	TGTGCCAGCAGCTTCCTTAGCTTCTCCCCTACCTACGAGCAGTACTTC	TRBV7-9	-	-	TRBJ2-7
CASSPGTIQETQYF	TGTGCCAGCAGTCCTGGGACTATCCAAGAGACCCAGTACTTC	TRBV6-1	TRBD2	many	TRBJ2-5
CASIRGGWGYTF	TGTGCCAGCATCAGGGGCGGTTGGGGCTACACCTTC	TRBV2	-	many	TRBJ1-2
CASSPDRGLGYTF	TGTGCCAGCAGCCCGGACAGGGGGCTAGGCTACACCTTC	TRBV11-1	TRBD1	-	TRBJ1-2
CASSLQGARLDTQYF	TGTGCCAGCAGCCTACAGGGAGCAAGACTGGATACGCAGTATTTT	TRBV9	-	few	TRBJ2-3
CASSESDGYGYTF	TGTGCCAGCAGTGAAAGCGACGGCTATGGCTACACCTTC	TRBV6-1	-	many	TRBJ1-2
CASRPGQGSSYEQYF	TGTGCCAGCAGGCCCGGACAGGGGAGCTCCTACGAGCAGTACTTC	TRBV6-2/TRBV6-3	TRBD1	many	TRBJ2-7
CASSGTGNWPQHF	TGCGCCAGCAGCGGGACAGGGAACTGGCCCCAGCATTTT	TRBV4-1	TRBD1	-	TRBJ1-5
CASSEGVVGAGELFF	TGTGCCAGCAGTGAGGGGGTAGTGGGGGCCGGGGAGCTGTTTTTT	TRBV2	-	many	TRBJ2-2
CASSSGGGLSGYTF	TGTGCCAGCAGTTCCGGTGGAGGGCTTAGTGGCTACACCTTC	TRBV12-3/TRBV12-4	-	many	TRBJ1-2
CASSTGQDGFGEQYF	TGCGCCAGCAGCACTGGACAGGACGGATTTGGCGAGCAGTACTTC	TRBV5-1	TRBD1	few	TRBJ2-7
CSVEAGVGQPQHF	TGCAGCGTTGAAGCGGGGGTGGGTCAGCCCCAGCATTTT	TRBV29-1	-	-	TRBJ1-5
CSARDEGVGTVMFEQYF	TGCAGTGCTAGAGATGAAGGGGTTGGGACCGTAATGTTCGAGCAGTACTTC	TRBV20-1	-	few	TRBJ2-7
CSATPGWNTGELFF	TGCAGTGCTACCCCCGGTTGGAATACCGGGGAGCTGTTTTTT	TRBV20-1	-	-	TRBJ2-2
CASSYSPPRRGGGTQYF	TGTGCCAGCAGTTACTCCCCCCCAAGGCGGGGTGGCGGTACGCAGTATTTT	TRBV6-5	-	few	TRBJ2-3
CASSLIGAGRQETQYF	TGTGCCAGCAGTTTGATCGGAGCGGGACGACAAGAGACCCAGTACTTC	TRBV28	TRBD2	many	TRBJ2-5